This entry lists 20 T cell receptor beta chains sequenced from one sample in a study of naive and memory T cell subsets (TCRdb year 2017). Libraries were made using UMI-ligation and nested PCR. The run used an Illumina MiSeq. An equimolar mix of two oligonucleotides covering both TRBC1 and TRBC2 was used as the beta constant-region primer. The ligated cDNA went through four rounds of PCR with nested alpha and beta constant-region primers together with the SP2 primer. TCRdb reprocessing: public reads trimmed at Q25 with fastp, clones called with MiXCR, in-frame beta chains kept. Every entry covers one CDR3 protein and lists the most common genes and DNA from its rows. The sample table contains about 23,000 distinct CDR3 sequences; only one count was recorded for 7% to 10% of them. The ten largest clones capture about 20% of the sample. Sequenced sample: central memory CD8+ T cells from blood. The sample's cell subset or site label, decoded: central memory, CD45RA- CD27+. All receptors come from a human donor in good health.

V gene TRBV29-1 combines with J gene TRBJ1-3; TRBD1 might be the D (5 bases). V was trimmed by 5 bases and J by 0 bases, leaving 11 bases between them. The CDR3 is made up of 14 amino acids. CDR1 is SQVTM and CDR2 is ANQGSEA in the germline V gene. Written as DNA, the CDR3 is TGCAGCGTTAAAGGGGCCGACTCTGGAAACACCATATATTTT. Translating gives CSVKGADSGNTIYF. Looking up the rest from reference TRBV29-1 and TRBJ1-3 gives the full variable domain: SAVISQKPSRDICQRGTSLTIQCQVDSQVTMMFWYRQQPGQSLTLIATANQGSEATYESGFVIDKFPISRPNLTFSTLTVSNMSPEDSSIYLCSVKGADSGNTIYFGEGSWLTVV.

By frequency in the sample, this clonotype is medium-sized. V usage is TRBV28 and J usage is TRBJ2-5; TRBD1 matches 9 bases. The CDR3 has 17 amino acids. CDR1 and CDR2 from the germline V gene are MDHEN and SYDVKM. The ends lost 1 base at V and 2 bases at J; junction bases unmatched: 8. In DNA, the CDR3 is TGTGCCAGCAGTTTATCGGCCCGGGACAGGGATCAAGAGACCCAGTACTTC. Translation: CASSLSARDRDQETQYF.

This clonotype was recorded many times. This CDR3 is CASSTGDFGTEAFF. The CDR3 DNA reads TGTGCCAGCAGCACAGGTGACTTCGGTACTGAAGCTTTCTTT. The chain links TRBV6-2 or TRBV6-3 to TRBJ1-1; tentatively, D is TRBD1 (5 bases). CDR3 length equals 14 residues. The germline V gene has CDR1 MNHEY and CDR2 SVGEGT. Trimming removed 6 bases at V and 5 bases at J, with 16 bases between.

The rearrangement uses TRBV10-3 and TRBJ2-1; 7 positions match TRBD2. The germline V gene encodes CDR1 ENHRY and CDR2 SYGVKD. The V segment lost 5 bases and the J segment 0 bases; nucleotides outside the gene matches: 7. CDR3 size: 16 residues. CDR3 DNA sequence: TGTGCCATCAGTACGACTAGCCATAGCTCCTACAATGAGCAGTTCTTC. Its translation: CAISTTSHSSYNEQFF.

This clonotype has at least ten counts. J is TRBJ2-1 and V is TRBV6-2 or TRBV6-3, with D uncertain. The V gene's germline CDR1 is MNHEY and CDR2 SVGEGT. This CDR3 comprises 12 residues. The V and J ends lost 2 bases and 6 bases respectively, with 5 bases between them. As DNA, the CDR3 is TGTGCCAGCAGTTACGTCTCCAATGAGCAGTTCTTC. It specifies CASSYVSNEQFF.

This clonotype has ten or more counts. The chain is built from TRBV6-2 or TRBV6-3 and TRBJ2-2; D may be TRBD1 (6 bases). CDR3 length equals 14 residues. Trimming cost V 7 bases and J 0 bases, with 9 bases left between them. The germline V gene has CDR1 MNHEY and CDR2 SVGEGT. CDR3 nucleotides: TGTGCCAGCACCCGGACAGCGAACACCGGGGAGCTGTTTTTT. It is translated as CASTRTANTGELFF.

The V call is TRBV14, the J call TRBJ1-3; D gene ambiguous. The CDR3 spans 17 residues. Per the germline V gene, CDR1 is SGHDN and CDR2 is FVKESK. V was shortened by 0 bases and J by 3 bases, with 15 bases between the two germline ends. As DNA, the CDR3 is TGTGCCAGCAGCCAAGATCTGAGGCCATGGGATGGAAACACCATATATTTT. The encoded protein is CASSQDLRPWDGNTIYF.

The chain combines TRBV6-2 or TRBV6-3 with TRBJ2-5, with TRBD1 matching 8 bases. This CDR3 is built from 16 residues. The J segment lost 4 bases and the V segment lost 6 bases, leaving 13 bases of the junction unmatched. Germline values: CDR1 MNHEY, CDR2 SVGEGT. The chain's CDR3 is CASSLRRGLEGETQYF. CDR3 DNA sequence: TGTGCCAGCAGCCTCCGCAGGGGGCTCGAGGGAGAGACCCAGTACTTC.

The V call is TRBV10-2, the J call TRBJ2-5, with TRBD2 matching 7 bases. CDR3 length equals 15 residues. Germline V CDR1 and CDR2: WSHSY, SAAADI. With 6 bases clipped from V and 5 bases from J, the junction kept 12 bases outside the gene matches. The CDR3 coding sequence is TGCGCCAGCAGGGCGGCGGGAGATCTGTGGGAGACCCAGTACTTC. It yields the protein CASRAAGDLWETQYF.

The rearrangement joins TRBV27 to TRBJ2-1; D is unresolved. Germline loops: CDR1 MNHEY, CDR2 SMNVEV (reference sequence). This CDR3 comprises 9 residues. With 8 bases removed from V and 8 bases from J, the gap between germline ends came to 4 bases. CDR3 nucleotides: TGTGCCAGCGGGTATGAGCAGTTCTTC. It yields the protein CASGYEQFF.

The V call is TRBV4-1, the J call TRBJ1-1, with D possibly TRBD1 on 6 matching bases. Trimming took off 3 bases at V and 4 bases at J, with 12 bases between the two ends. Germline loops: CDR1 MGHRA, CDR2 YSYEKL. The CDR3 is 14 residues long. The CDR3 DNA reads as TGCGCCAGCAGCCACTTACAGGGCTTCACTGAAGCTTTCTTT. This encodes CASSHLQGFTEAFF.

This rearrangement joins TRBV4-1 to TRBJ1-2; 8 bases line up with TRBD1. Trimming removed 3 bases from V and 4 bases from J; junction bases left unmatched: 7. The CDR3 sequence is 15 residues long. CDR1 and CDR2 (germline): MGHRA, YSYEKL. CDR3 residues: CASSHPTGVAYGYTF. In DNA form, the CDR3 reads TGCGCCAGCAGCCACCCGACAGGGGTCGCCTATGGCTACACCTTC.

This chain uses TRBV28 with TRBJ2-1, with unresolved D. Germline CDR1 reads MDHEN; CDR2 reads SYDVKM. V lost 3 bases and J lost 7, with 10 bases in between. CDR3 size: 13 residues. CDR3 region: CASSLVGLNEQFF. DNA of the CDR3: TGTGCCAGCAGTTTGGTGGGGTTGAATGAGCAGTTCTTC.

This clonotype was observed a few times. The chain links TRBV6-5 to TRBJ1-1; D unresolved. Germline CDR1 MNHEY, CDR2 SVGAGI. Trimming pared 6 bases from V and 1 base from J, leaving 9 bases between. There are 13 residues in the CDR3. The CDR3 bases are TGTGCCAGCAGCCTTCGCCAGAACACTGAAGCTTTCTTT. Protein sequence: CASSLRQNTEAFF.

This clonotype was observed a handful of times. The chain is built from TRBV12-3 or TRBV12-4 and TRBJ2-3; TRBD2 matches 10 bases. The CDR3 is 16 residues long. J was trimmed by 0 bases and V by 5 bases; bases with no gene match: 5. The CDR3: CASSSGRGGSTDTQYF. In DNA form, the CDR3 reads TGTGCCAGCAGTAGCGGGAGGGGGGGTAGCACAGATACGCAGTATTTT.

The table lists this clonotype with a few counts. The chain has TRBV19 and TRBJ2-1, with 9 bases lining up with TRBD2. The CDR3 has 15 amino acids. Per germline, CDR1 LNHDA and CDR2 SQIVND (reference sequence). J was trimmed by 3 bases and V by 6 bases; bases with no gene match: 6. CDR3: CASSPLAGVYNEQFF. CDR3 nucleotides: TGTGCCAGTAGCCCTTTAGCGGGAGTCTACAATGAGCAGTTCTTC.

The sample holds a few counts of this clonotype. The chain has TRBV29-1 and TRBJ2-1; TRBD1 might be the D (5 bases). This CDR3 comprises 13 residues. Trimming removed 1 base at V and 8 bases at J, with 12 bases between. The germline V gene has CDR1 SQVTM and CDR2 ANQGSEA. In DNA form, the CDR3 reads TGCAGCGTTGAAGGGGGCAGGGAATATGAGCAGTTCTTC. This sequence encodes CSVEGGREYEQFF.

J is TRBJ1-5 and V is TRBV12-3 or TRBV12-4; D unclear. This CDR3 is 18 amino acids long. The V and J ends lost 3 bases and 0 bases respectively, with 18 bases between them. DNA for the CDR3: TGTGCCAGCAGTTTGGTGGCGGGCCCCGCTTATAGCAATCAGCCCCAGCATTTT. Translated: CASSLVAGPAYSNQPQHF.

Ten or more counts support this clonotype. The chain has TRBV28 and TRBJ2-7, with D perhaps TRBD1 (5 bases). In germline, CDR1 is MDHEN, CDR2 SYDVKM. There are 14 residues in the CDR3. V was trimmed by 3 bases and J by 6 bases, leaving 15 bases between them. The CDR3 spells CASSLTQGRTEQYF. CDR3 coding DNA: TGTGCCAGCAGTTTGACGCAGGGTCGCACCGAGCAGTACTTC.

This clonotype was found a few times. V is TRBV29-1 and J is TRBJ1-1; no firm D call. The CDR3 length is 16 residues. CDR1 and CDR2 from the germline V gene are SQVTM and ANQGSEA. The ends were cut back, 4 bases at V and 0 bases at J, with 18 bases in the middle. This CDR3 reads CSVVGTADLMNTEAFF. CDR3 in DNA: TGCAGCGTTGTGGGCACCGCCGACTTAATGAACACTGAAGCTTTCTTT.